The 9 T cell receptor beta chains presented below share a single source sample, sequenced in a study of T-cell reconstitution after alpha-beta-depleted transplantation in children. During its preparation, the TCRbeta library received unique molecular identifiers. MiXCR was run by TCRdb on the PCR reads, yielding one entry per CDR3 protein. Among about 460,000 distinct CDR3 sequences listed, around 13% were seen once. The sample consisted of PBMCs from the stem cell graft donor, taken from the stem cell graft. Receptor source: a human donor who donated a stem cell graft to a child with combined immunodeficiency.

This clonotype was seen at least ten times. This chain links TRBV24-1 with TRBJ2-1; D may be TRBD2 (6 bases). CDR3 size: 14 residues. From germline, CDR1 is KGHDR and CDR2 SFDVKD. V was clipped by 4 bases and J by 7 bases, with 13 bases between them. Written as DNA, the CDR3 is TGTGCCACCAGTGAATGGGGGACTGGAAATGAGCAGTTCTTC. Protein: CATSEWGTGNEQFF.

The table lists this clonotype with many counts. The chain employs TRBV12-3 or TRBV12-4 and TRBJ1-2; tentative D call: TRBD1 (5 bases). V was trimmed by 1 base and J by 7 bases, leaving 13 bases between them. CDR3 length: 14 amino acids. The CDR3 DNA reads TGTGCCAGCAGTTTAGGGCAGGGTAAAGGTGGCTACACCTTC. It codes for CASSLGQGKGGYTF.

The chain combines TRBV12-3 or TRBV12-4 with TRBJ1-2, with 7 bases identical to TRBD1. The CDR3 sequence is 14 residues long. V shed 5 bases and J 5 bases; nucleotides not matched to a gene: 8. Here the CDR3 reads CASSILQGSYGYTF. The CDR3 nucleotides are TGTGCCAGCAGTATTCTACAGGGGTCTTATGGCTACACCTTC.

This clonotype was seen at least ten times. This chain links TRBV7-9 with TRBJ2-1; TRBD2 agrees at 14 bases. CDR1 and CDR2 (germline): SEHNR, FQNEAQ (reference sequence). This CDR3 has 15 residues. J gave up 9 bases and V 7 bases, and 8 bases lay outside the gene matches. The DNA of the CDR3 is TGTGCCAGCATCAAGGGACTAGCGGGAGATAGTGAGCAGTTCTTC. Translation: CASIKGLAGDSEQFF.

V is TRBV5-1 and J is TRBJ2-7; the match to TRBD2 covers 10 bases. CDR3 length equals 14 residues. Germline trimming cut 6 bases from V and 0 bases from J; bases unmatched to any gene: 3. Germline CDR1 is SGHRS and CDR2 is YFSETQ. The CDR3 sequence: CASTLAGHSYEQYF. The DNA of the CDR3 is TGCGCCAGCACACTAGCGGGACACTCCTACGAGCAGTACTTC.

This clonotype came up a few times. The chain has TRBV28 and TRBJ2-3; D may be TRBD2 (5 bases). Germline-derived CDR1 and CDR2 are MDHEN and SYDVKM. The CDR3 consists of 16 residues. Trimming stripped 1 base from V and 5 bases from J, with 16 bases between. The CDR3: CASSLLANGIGDTQYF. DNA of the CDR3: TGTGCCAGCAGTTTATTAGCGAATGGTATAGGAGATACGCAGTATTTT.

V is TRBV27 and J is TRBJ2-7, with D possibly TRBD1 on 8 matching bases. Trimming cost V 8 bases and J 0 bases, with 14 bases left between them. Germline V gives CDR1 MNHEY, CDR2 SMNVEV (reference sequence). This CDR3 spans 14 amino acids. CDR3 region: CASSHRGGSYEQYF. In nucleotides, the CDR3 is TGTGCCAGCTCACACAGGGGGGGCTCCTACGAGCAGTACTTC.

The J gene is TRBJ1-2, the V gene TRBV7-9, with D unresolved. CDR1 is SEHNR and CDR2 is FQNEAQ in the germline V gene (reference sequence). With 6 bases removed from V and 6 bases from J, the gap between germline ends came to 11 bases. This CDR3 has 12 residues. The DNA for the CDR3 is TGTGCCAGCAGAGGAACTAAAAATGGCTACACCTTC. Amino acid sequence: CASRGTKNGYTF.

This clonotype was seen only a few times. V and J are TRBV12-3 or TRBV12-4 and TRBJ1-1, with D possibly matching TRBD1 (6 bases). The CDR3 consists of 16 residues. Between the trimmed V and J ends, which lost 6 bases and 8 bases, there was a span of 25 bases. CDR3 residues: CASSHHLGGGQPEAFF. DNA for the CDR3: TGTGCCAGCAGCCACCACCTGGGGGGGGGCCAACCCGAAGCTTTCTTT.